Included here is one T cell receptor (beta chain) sequence, with context. This specimen belongs to a study of blood T cell repertoires in COVID-19. Study overall: Sources were T cells, B-cell-depleted T cells, or PBMCs; the material itself was cDNA or gDNA.

Authors' analysis steps: Scientists estimated how many nucleated cells there were by amplifying reference gene primers. TCRdb's copy holds only in-frame clones and misses some; the assay was immunoSEQ multiplex PCR. V and J calls and clone size follow that table, whereas D and trimming were derived from the DNA. Of about 120,000 clones in the sample, approximately 90% were seen once. V was pared by 0 bases and J by 3 bases, with 13 bases of the junction left unmatched. The CDR3 runs to 19 residues. V usage is TRBV23-1 and J usage is TRBJ1-1, with 10 positions matching TRBD1. TRBV23-1 is given ORF status, its function remaining uncertain. The sequencing sample was made of peripheral blood. The TCR sequence derives from a human donor in a cohort sampled during active COVID-19. CDR3 residues: CASSQSCGQGVRMDTEAFF. CDR3 nucleotide sequence: TGCGCCAGCAGTCAATCGTGCGGACAGGGGGTTAGAATGGACACTGAAGCTTTCTTT.